This T cell receptor beta chain was profiled in a study of blood T cell repertoires in COVID-19. The germline gives CDR1 SGHTA, CDR2 FQGNSA. This CDR3 is 16 amino acids long. With 1 base removed from V and 0 bases from J, the gap between germline ends came to 10 bases. Method: immunoSEQ multiplex PCR; TCRdb's copy keeps in-frame clones and lacks some. Of roughly 74,000 clones in the sample, 84% were seen once. Sequenced: peripheral blood. The gene calls are TRBV7-2 and TRBJ2-1; D not certain. The TCR sequence derives from a man in his sixties or seventies with acute or convalescent COVID-19. The CDR3: CASSLGGSSSYNEQFF. CDR3 coding DNA: TGTGCCAGCAGCTTAGGCGGTAGTAGCTCCTACAATGAGCAGTTCTTC.